These 26 T cell receptor beta chains came from one sample sequenced in a study of PD-1 blockade in classical Hodgkin lymphoma. Profiling relied on immunoSEQ multiplex PCR, and the TCRdb table lists in-frame clones only, not all of them. Of roughly 16,000 clones listed, over 80% are singletons. Patients all relapsed after autologous stem cell transplantation, and there was variation in brentuximab vedotin exposure. The sample was peripheral blood mononuclear cells (PBMCs), taken before the second cycle of nivolumab. The receptor set was obtained from a human donor with classical Hodgkin lymphoma.

The rearrangement links TRBV6-1 to TRBJ2-7; 7 bases map to TRBD1. The length of the CDR3 is 15 residues. With 1 base clipped from V and 5 bases from J, the junction kept 8 bases outside the gene matches. Per germline, CDR1 MNHNS and CDR2 SASEGT. The CDR3 bases are TGTGCCAGCAGTGAAGACCCGACTGACAGGGACGAGCAGTACTTC. Translation gives CASSEDPTDRDEQYF.

The chain uses TRBV19 and TRBJ1-1; 9 nucleotides align to TRBD1. This CDR3 is built from 13 residues. The V gene's germline CDR1 is LNHDA and CDR2 SQIVND (reference sequence). Trimming took 11 bases from V and 3 from J; bases not matched to a gene: 7. The CDR3 region is CASTGGGYTEAFF. The CDR3 coding sequence is TGTGCCTCAACAGGGGGCGGGTACACTGAAGCTTTCTTT.

Only one count was recorded for this clone. The gene calls are TRBV27 and TRBJ2-7, with D unresolved. This CDR3 is 14 amino acids long. Per the germline V gene, CDR1 is MNHEY and CDR2 is SMNVEV (reference sequence). V lost 3 bases and J 2 bases, leaving 11 bases between the germline ends. In nucleotides, the CDR3 is TGTGCCAGCAGTTTTGGGCAGTCTCCCTACGAGCAGTACTTC. It is translated as CASSFGQSPYEQYF.

This clone was picked up one time. The chain couples TRBV10-2 to TRBJ1-2, with D possibly TRBD1 on 5 matching bases. Germline V lookup: CDR1 WSHSY, CDR2 SAAADI. The CDR3 is 15 amino acids. V lost 10 bases to trimming and J lost 6 bases, with 24 bases between them. The CDR3 nucleotides are TGCGCCACCTGGCGGGGCAGGTCCACCCTGAATGGCTACACCTTC. Residues: CATWRGRSTLNGYTF.

This clone occurred once. The chain uses TRBV7-3 and TRBJ2-1; TRBD2 aligns across 7 bases. The CDR3 extends over 15 amino acids. The junction had 11 bases not matched to a gene; V was cut back by 5 bases and J by 7 bases. CDR1 is SGHTA and CDR2 is FQGTGA in the germline V gene. The CDR3 nucleotides read TGTGCCAGCAGCCAGCGACTAGCTGATTTGAATGAGCAGTTCTTC. This codes for CASSQRLADLNEQFF. Variable domain in full (rest from reference TRBV7-3 and TRBJ2-1): GAGVSQTPSNKVTEKGKYVELRCDPISGHTALYWYRQSLGQGPEFLIYFQGTGAADDSGLPNDRFFAVRPEGSVSTLKIQRTERGDSAVYLCASSQRLADLNEQFFGPGTRLTVL.

The chain employs TRBV6-5 and TRBJ2-3, with D hard to call. Germline values: CDR1 MNHEY, CDR2 SVGAGI. V was pared by 7 bases and J by 5 bases, with 10 bases between. The CDR3 consists of 12 residues. The CDR3 region has the DNA TGTGCCAGCACCACGGGCGGAGATACGCAGTATTTT. It yields the protein CASTTGGDTQYF.

The V and J genes are TRBV5-1 and TRBJ1-6, with 7 bases that match TRBD1. V lost 4 bases, J lost 7 bases, and 8 bases stayed unmatched. Germline CDR1 and CDR2: SGHRS and YFSETQ. The CDR3 covers 15 residues. As DNA, the CDR3 is TGCGCCAGCAGCCCTATGGGGACAGCAAATTCACCCCTCCACTTT. Amino acids: CASSPMGTANSPLHF.

The V call is TRBV9, the J call TRBJ2-4, with a possible D match to TRBD2 (5 bases). V gave up 3 bases and J gave up 6 bases, with 13 bases separating them. Germline V lookup: CDR1 SGDLS, CDR2 YYNGEE. CDR3 length: 14 amino acids. CDR3 in DNA: TGTGCCAGCAGCGGAATCCGGGCGGGAAACATTCAGTACTTC. Protein: CASSGIRAGNIQYF.

This sequence joins TRBV5-6 and TRBJ2-7; D is possibly TRBD1 (6 bases). The ends were cut back, 6 bases at V and 1 base at J, with 14 bases in the middle. From germline, CDR1 is SGHDT and CDR2 YYEEEE. The CDR3 has 14 residues. CDR3 amino acids: CASKNRDPSYEQYF. The CDR3 bases are TGTGCCAGCAAGAACAGGGACCCTTCCTACGAGCAGTACTTC.

V is TRBV19 and J is TRBJ1-2, with TRBD1 matching 9 bases. CDR3 length equals 17 residues. The ends lost 1 base at V and 2 bases at J; junction bases unmatched: 8. The germline CDR1 and CDR2 sequences are LNHDA and SQIVND (reference sequence). The CDR3, as DNA: TGTGCCAGTAGTATAGTTCCCGGGACAGGGATGAACTATGGCTACACCTTC. As protein: CASSIVPGTGMNYGYTF.

The chain joins TRBV28 to TRBJ1-6, with TRBD1 identical over 7 bases. CDR3 size: 16 residues. Germline V lookup: CDR1 MDHEN, CDR2 SYDVKM. The junction had 3 bases not matched to a gene; V was cut back by 4 bases and J by 0 bases. As DNA, the CDR3 is TGTGCCAGCAGTTCGGGACAGAGCTCCTATAATTCACCCCTCCACTTT. It codes for CASSSGQSSYNSPLHF.

CDR3 in amino acids: CASSPENQPQHF. CDR3 DNA: TGTGCCAGCTCACCCGAAAATCAGCCCCAGCATTTT. The genes are TRBV18 and TRBJ1-5; unclear D gene. Trimming pared 3 bases from V and 4 bases from J, leaving 4 bases between. This CDR3 region has 12 residues. Germline CDR1 KGHSH, CDR2 LQKENI. Variable domain in full (rest from reference TRBV18 and TRBJ1-5): NAGVMQNPRHLVRRRGQEARLRCSPMKGHSHVYWYRQLPEEGLKFMVYLQKENIIDESGMPKERFSAEFPKEGPSILRIQQVVRGDSAAYFCASSPENQPQHFGDGTRLSIL.

Remarks on this clone: Other DNA sequences in the sample encode the same CDR3. The rearrangement joins TRBV5-6 to TRBJ1-6, with a tentative D call TRBD1 (6 bases). V gave up 4 bases and J gave up 8 bases, with 10 bases separating them. CDR3 length: 13 amino acids. Germline V lookup: CDR1 SGHDT, CDR2 YYEEEE. The CDR3 loop is CASSLQGYSPLHF. CDR3 nucleotides: TGTGCCAGCAGCCTACAGGGTTATTCACCCCTCCACTTT.

The gene calls are TRBV7-3 and TRBJ2-7; a possible D gene is TRBD1 (6 bases). Trimming left V 0 bases short and J 3 bases short, with 24 bases between. Germline V gene data show CDR1 as SGHTA and CDR2 as FQGTGA. The CDR3 contains 19 residues. This chain's CDR3 is CASSLTMAVYREPGYEQYF. The CDR3 coding sequence is TGTGCCAGCAGCTTAACGATGGCCGTATACAGGGAGCCGGGCTACGAGCAGTACTTC.

J is TRBJ2-7 and V is TRBV21-1; no check of the table's D call, TRBD1, against the DNA was made. TRBV21-1 is a recognized pseudogene. The CDR3 has 13 amino acids. CDR3 amino acids: CASSSGDRTEQYF. As DNA, the CDR3 is TGTGCCAGCAGCAGTGGGGACAGGACCGAGCAGTACTTC.

The chain carries TRBV20-1 and TRBJ2-1, with unresolved D. V was shortened by 6 bases and J by 7 bases, with 10 bases between the two germline ends. Germline V CDR1 and CDR2: DFQATT, SNEGSKA (reference sequence). This CDR3 comprises 11 residues. CDR3 sequence reads: CSAKRQNEQFF. The CDR3 DNA reads as TGCAGTGCAAAGAGGCAGAATGAGCAGTTCTTC.

The genes are TRBV9 and TRBJ1-2; D may be TRBD1 (6 bases). The CDR3 covers 13 residues. Germline V CDR1 and CDR2: SGDLS, YYNGEE. Trimming took off 3 bases at V and 1 base at J, with 7 bases between the two ends. CDR3 in amino acids: CASSGQVNYGYTF. In nucleotides, the CDR3 is TGTGCCAGCAGCGGACAGGTTAACTATGGCTACACCTTC.

The CDR3: CASSQVWGTQETQYF. The CDR3 DNA sequence: TGTGCCAGCAGCCAAGTCTGGGGCACACAAGAGACCCAGTACTTC. V gene TRBV4-2 combines with J gene TRBJ2-5, with D perhaps TRBD1 (5 bases). The germline V and J ends were trimmed by 1 base and 2 bases, with 11 bases remaining between them. The CDR3 covers 15 residues. The germline CDR1 and CDR2 sequences are LGHNA and YNFKEQ.

This sequence joins TRBV4-2 and TRBJ2-1; 10 nucleotides line up with TRBD2. V dropped 1 base and J dropped 4; count of bases not matched to a gene: 4. CDR1 is LGHNA and CDR2 is YNFKEQ in the germline V gene. The length of the CDR3 is 16 residues. In DNA form, the CDR3 reads TGTGCCAGCAGCCAAGTCCCGACTAGCGGGTACAATGAGCAGTTCTTC. Translated, it gives CASSQVPTSGYNEQFF.

The chain uses TRBV9 and TRBJ2-2, with a possible D match to TRBD2 (5 bases). V lost 3 bases to trimming and J lost 0 bases, with 15 bases between them. CDR1 is SGDLS and CDR2 is YYNGEE in the germline V gene. The CDR3 has 17 amino acids. Written as DNA, the CDR3 is TGTGCCAGCAGCGCTAGGACTGTTGTTTCGAACACCGGGGAGCTGTTTTTT. Translation gives CASSARTVVSNTGELFF.

In this sample, this clone turned up a few times. For the CDR3, the DNA is TGTGCCAGCCCCCGGGACAGGAGTCTTTTAACCTACAATGAGCAGTTCTTC. It specifies CASPRDRSLLTYNEQFF. The rearrangement uses TRBV28 and TRBJ2-1; 8 nucleotides line up with TRBD1. CDR3 length: 17 residues. Germline CDR1 and CDR2: MDHEN and SYDVKM. V trimming: 8 bases; J trimming: 2 bases; junction bases outside the gene matches: 14.

Only one count was recorded for this clone. V is TRBV30 and J is TRBJ1-2; 9 nucleotides match TRBD1. The V gene's germline CDR1 is GTSNPN and CDR2 SVGIG (reference sequence). The CDR3 extends over 14 amino acids. J lost 7 bases, V lost 1 base, and 7 bases had no gene match. CDR3 nucleotides: TGTGCCTGGAGTGGGGACAGGGTATCAGCTGGCTACACCTTC. As protein: CAWSGDRVSAGYTF.

The J gene is TRBJ2-1, the V gene TRBV19; maybe TRBD2 (6 bases). This CDR3 is built from 17 residues. Trimming removed 9 bases at V and 5 bases at J, with 26 bases between. Looked up from germline, CDR1 is LNHDA and CDR2 is SQIVND (reference sequence). The CDR3 protein is CASSDRLLAPFNNEQFF. The DNA of the CDR3 is TGTGCCAGCTCAGACCGCCTTCTAGCGCCGTTCAACAATGAGCAGTTCTTC.

This chain connects TRBV7-8 to TRBJ1-2; D ambiguous. This CDR3 region has 13 residues. With 5 bases removed from V and 2 bases from J, the gap between germline ends came to 9 bases. The germline CDR1 and CDR2 sequences are SGHVS and FQNEAQ. The CDR3 bases are TGTGCCAGCAGCCAGTCGTCAAACTATGGCTACACCTTC. Protein: CASSQSSNYGYTF. Full variable domain (missing parts from reference TRBV7-8 and TRBJ1-2): GAGVSQSPRYKVAKRGQDVALRCDPISGHVSLFWYQQALGQGPEFLTYFQNEAQLDKSGLPSDRFFAERPEGSVSTLKIQRTQQEDSAVYLCASSQSSNYGYTFGSGTRLTVV.

V and J are TRBV10-1 and TRBJ2-7, with D uncertain. The V end was cut by 2 bases, the J end by 1 base, with 6 bases between. Germline lookup yields CDR1 WNHNN and CDR2 SYGVQD (reference sequence). The CDR3 length is 13 residues. The CDR3 spells CASSEAGSYEQYF. The DNA for the CDR3 is TGCGCCAGCAGTGAGGCTGGGTCCTACGAGCAGTACTTC.

This sequence joins TRBV5-1 and TRBJ1-5; TRBD1 matches at 7 bases. This CDR3 comprises 16 residues. The V gene end was trimmed by 6 bases and the J gene end by 6 bases; junction bases not matched to a gene: 15. Germline values: CDR1 SGHRS, CDR2 YFSETQ. The CDR3 sequence is CASKVDPGQRGQPQHF. The CDR3 region has the DNA TGCGCCAGCAAGGTGGACCCGGGACAGCGAGGTCAGCCCCAGCATTTT.